Sequencing of this TCR beta chain was carried out in a study of response to subunit inactivated influenza vaccine. Findings and caveats of the study: T cells newly recruited by each seasonal influenza vaccination are few, the authors suggested.

Points on this clonotype: Antigen unknown. A far larger clone is a single base away, which makes a read error likely.

This CDR3 is built from 13 residues. Germline loops: CDR1 SNHLY, CDR2 FYNNEI. Germline trimming cut 6 bases from V and 7 bases from J; bases unmatched to any gene: 4. TCRdb independently ran MiXCR on the RT-PCR reads; one entry per CDR3 protein. The profile covers about 700,000 distinct CDR3 sequences, with approximately 13% appearing a single time and less than 9% taken by the ten largest. The chain joins TRBV2 to TRBJ1-5; 9 nucleotides align to TRBD1. The sequence came from a man in his forties or fifties who received an inactivated influenza vaccine. Here the sequenced sample was PBMCs from blood, taken 14 days before vaccination. The CDR3 here is CASSEDRGQPQHF. The CDR3 region has the DNA TGTGCCAGCAGCGAGGACAGGGGACAGCCCCAGCATTTT.